Here is one TCR beta chain with its context. Trimming left V 5 bases short and J 5 bases short, with 8 bases between. CDR1 and CDR2 from the germline V gene are LNHDA and SQIVND (reference sequence). The CDR3 is made up of 12 amino acids. The sample belongs to a study of blood T cell repertoires in COVID-19. Across the whole study: Researchers got acute and convalescent COVID-19 samples from the United States, Italy and Spain. The cDNA or gDNA used as material had been derived from T cells, B-cell-depleted T cells, or PBMCs.

Study processing details: By means of reference gene primer amplification, nucleated cell counts were estimated. Generated by immunoSEQ multiplex PCR, the TCRdb table keeps only in-frame clones and is missing some. V and J calls and clone size come straight from that table; D and trimming were deduced from the DNA. The sample has 20,000 to 30,000 clones, roughly 79% seen once. The source is an elderly man with active or convalescent COVID-19. The sequenced material came from peripheral blood. The chain uses TRBV19 and TRBJ2-3; D is unclear. The CDR3 nucleotides read TGTGCCAGTAGTGCCCGACTAGATACGCAGTATTTT. It codes for CASSARLDTQYF.